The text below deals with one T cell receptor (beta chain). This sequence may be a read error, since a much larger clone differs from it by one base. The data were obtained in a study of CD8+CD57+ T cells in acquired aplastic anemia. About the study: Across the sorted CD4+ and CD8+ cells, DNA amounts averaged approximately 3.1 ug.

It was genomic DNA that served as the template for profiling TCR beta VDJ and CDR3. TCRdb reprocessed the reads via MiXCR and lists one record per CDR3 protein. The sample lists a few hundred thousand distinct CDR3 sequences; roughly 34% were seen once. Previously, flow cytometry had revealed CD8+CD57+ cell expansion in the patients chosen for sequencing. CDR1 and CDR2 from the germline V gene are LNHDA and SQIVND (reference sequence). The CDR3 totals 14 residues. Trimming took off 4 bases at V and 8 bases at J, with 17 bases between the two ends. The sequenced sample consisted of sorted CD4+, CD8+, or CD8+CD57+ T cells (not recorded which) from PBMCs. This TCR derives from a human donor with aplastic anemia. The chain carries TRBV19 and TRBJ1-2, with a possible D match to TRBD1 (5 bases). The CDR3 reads CASSTQTGLEGYTF. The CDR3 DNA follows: TGTGCCAGTAGTACCCAAACGGGACTTGAGGGCTACACCTTC.